A single sample is the source of the 10 T cell receptor beta chains below, sequenced in a study of cytomegalovirus exposure and HLA in healthy donors. PCR primers comprised 60 Vbeta and 13 Jbeta primers. Sequenced by immunoSEQ multiplex PCR; TCRdb stores in-frame clones only, minus some. The table has about 130,000 clones, about 80% seen once. Sequenced input: PBMCs. Receptors originate from a girl aged 2 to 10 in good health and CMV-seronegative.

CDR3 nucleotide sequence: TGTGCCAGCAACCATGGCAGTTCCTACGAGCAGTACTTC. Protein sequence: CASNHGSSYEQYF. The chain joins TRBV28 to TRBJ2-7; D remains ambiguous. From germline, CDR1 is MDHEN and CDR2 SYDVKM. The CDR3 is 13 amino acids. V was clipped by 7 bases and J by 1 base, with 11 bases between them.

The chain uses TRBV19 and TRBJ1-4; D is undetermined. V lost 7 bases and J lost 0, with 12 bases in between. Per germline, CDR1 LNHDA and CDR2 SQIVND (reference sequence). The CDR3 is made up of 15 amino acids. CDR3 loop: CASNYLRSTNEKLFF. CDR3 in DNA: TGTGCCAGTAACTATCTCAGATCAACTAATGAAAAACTGTTTTTT.

V and J are TRBV7-3 and TRBJ2-5; 10 bases fit TRBD2. The DNA end lines up better with TRBJ2-7; the J call may be wrong. The germline V gene encodes CDR1 SGHTA and CDR2 FQGTGA. There are 15 residues in the CDR3. CDR3 loop: CASSPVLAGAHEQYF. The CDR3 DNA is TGTGCCAGCAGCCCCGTTCTAGCGGGGGCCCACGAGCAGTACTTC.

The genes are TRBV2 and TRBJ2-1, with TRBD2 identical over 8 bases. J gave up 0 bases and V 11 bases, and 3 bases lay outside the gene matches. The CDR3 sequence is 13 residues long. Germline CDR1 and CDR2: SNHLY and FYNNEI. Written as DNA, the CDR3 is TGTGCCGTTAGCGGGAACTCCTACAATGAGCAGTTCTTC. Protein product: CAVSGNSYNEQFF.

The chain combines TRBV19 with TRBJ2-2; 7 nucleotides match TRBD1. CDR3 size: 13 residues. Germline V lookup: CDR1 LNHDA, CDR2 SQIVND (reference sequence). The V segment lost 6 bases and the J segment 6 bases; nucleotides outside the gene matches: 4. The CDR3 nucleotides read TGTGCCAGTAGACAGGGGATCCCCGGGGAGCTGTTTTTT. Residues: CASRQGIPGELFF.

The rearrangement joins TRBV6-5 to TRBJ2-2; 10 positions agree with TRBD2. The germline CDR1 and CDR2 sequences are MNHEY and SVGAGI. V trimming: 2 bases; J trimming: 4 bases; junction bases outside the gene matches: 4. The CDR3 sequence is 16 residues long. The CDR3 sequence is CASSYPSGGGTGELFF. The CDR3 DNA is TGTGCCAGCAGTTACCCTAGCGGGGGAGGCACCGGGGAGCTGTTTTTT.

The V call is TRBV6-6, the J call TRBJ1-2; 8 nucleotides agree with TRBD1. V was pared by 5 bases and J by 7 bases, with 12 bases of the junction left unmatched. The CDR3 consists of 15 residues. In germline, CDR1 is MNHNY, CDR2 SVGAGI (reference sequence). CDR3 region: CASSGDRGVWGGYTF. DNA of the CDR3: TGTGCCAGCAGTGGAGACAGGGGAGTTTGGGGTGGCTACACCTTC.

The chain recombines TRBV2 with TRBJ2-1, with TRBD2 matching 10 bases. CDR1 is SNHLY, CDR2 FYNNEI, per germline. The CDR3 contains 15 residues. V was clipped by 4 bases and J by 5 bases; unmatched bases: 5. The CDR3 here is CASSVLAGDHNEQFF. The CDR3 nucleotides are TGTGCCAGCAGTGTTCTAGCGGGGGATCACAATGAGCAGTTCTTC.

The chain joins TRBV5-4 to TRBJ2-1; 8 nucleotides agree with TRBD2. V shed 2 bases, J shed 5 bases, and the junction held 6 bases outside the gene matches. The CDR3 is 15 amino acids. The V gene's germline CDR1 is SGHNT and CDR2 YYREEE (reference sequence). The CDR3 coding sequence is TGTGCCAGCAGCTTTGTAGCGGGACCCCACAATGAGCAGTTCTTC. Its translation is CASSFVAGPHNEQFF.

This sequence joins TRBV5-1 and TRBJ2-5; D is uncertain. CDR3 length: 12 amino acids. Germline V CDR1 and CDR2: SGHRS, YFSETQ. V was cut by 4 bases and J by 3 bases, with 7 bases left in between. The CDR3 region is CASSLSKETQYF. CDR3 sequence (DNA): TGCGCCAGCAGCCTATCCAAAGAGACCCAGTACTTC. The whole variable domain, filled in from reference TRBV5-1 and TRBJ2-5, reads KAGVTQTPRYLIKTRGQQVTLSCSPISGHRSVSWYQQTPGQGLQFLFEYFSETQRNKGNFPGRFSGRQFSNSRSEMNVSTLELGDSALYLCASSLSKETQYFGPGTRLLVL.